The 8 T cell receptor beta chains listed next were all sequenced from one sample in a study of metastatic and nonmetastatic thyroid tumors. TCRdb used MiXCR to call clones anew from the PCR reads. The table lists 30,000 to 45,000 clones, more than 45% of them singletons. No patient had received any treatment before thyroid surgery. Specimen: tumor tissue. The receptors shown here come from a male donor with papillary thyroid cancer or a benign thyroid nodule (not recorded which). Some clones in this sample may be carry-over from other donors' samples.

The count of this clone is one. In nucleotides, the CDR3 is TGCAGTGCTAGAGATAACAGACTAAGCAATCAGCCCCAGCATTTT. It encodes CSARDNRLSNQPQHF. The genes are TRBV20-1 and TRBJ1-5, with D uncertain. The CDR3 is 15 amino acids. CDR1 DFQATT and CDR2 SNEGSKA come from the germline V gene (reference sequence). V was clipped by 0 bases and J by 1 base, with 10 bases between them.

This clone came up a few times. The CDR3 is CASSYSGRAQETQYF. The CDR3 DNA follows: TGTGCCAGCAGTTACAGCGGGAGGGCCCAAGAGACCCAGTACTTC. The genes are TRBV6-2 or TRBV6-3 and TRBJ2-5; 10 bases are a match to TRBD2. Germline CDR1 reads MNHEY; CDR2 reads SVGEGT. The CDR3 runs to 15 residues. The ends lost 2 bases at V and 1 base at J; junction bases unmatched: 1.

The chain links TRBV20-1 to TRBJ2-1, with D tentatively TRBD1 or TRBD2 (6 bases each). This CDR3 has 14 residues. Germline CDR1 is DFQATT and CDR2 is SNEGSKA (reference sequence). V gave up 3 bases and J gave up 5 bases, with 14 bases separating them. CDR3 nucleotide sequence: TGCAGTGCTAGCCGTGACGGGGGCCACAATGAGCAGTTCTTC. It translates to CSASRDGGHNEQFF.

V usage is TRBV12-3 or TRBV12-4 and J usage is TRBJ2-1; 9 nucleotides align to TRBD2. J lost 0 bases, V lost 1 base, and 4 bases had no gene match. The CDR3 totals 17 residues. This chain's CDR3 is CASSLGLAVGSYNEQFF. The CDR3 DNA follows: TGTGCCAGCAGTTTAGGACTAGCGGTTGGCTCCTACAATGAGCAGTTCTTC.

CDR3 in amino acids: CASSFTGGAGETQYF. CDR3 DNA sequence: TGTGCCAGCAGTTTTACAGGGGGCGCGGGGGAGACCCAGTACTTC. The genes are TRBV12-3 or TRBV12-4 and TRBJ2-5; 9 bases match TRBD1. Germline trimming cut 3 bases from V and 5 bases from J; bases unmatched to any gene: 7. The CDR3 contains 15 residues.

The gene calls are TRBV4-1 and TRBJ1-4; D unresolved. The CDR3 covers 17 residues. Trimming cost V 1 base and J 3 bases, with 15 bases left between them. Germline V gene sequence: CDR1 MGHRA, CDR2 YSYEKL. The CDR3, as DNA: TGCGCCAGCAGCCAAGGGGAGAGGCGGGCTTCTAATGAAAAACTGTTTTTT. Translation: CASSQGERRASNEKLFF.

This clone was recorded a few times. V and J are TRBV20-1 and TRBJ1-2; TRBD1 is a possible D gene (6 bases). Germline CDR1 DFQATT, CDR2 SNEGSKA (reference sequence). The V end lost 1 base, the J end lost 8 bases, and 17 bases lay between the germline ends. There are 14 residues in the CDR3. CDR3 loop: CSARAVGGVRGYTF. CDR3 nucleotides: TGCAGTGCTAGAGCGGTCGGGGGCGTGCGGGGCTACACCTTC.

The chain couples TRBV4-1 to TRBJ1-5; D is possibly TRBD1 (5 bases). The CDR3 contains 16 residues. In germline, CDR1 is MGHRA, CDR2 YSYEKL. Trimming shortened V by 2 bases and J by 3 bases, and 14 bases separated the two germline ends. CDR3 nucleotides: TGCGCCAGCAGCCAACCGGGTAGGGGTAACAATCAGCCCCAGCATTTT. This gives the protein CASSQPGRGNNQPQHF.